These T cell receptor beta chains were read from a single sample in a study of human T cells and chemical hapten exposure. TCRdb recomputed calls from the 5' RACE reads with MiXCR, one row per CDR3 protein. The repertoire includes tens of thousands of distinct CDR3 sequences, less than 9.5% of them detected once, and under 2.5% sits in the top ten. The receptors shown here come from a male donor in good health. The CDR3 runs from the conserved cysteine through the conserved F or W. A D gene is named only where the DNA matches it firmly. Clone size, where shown, is once, few, many, or a class for clones that have expanded.

J gene,V gene,clone size,D gene,CDR3 protein,CDR3 DNA
TRBJ1-1,TRBV7-6,many,NA,CASSSDAVGPMNTEAFF,TGTGCCAGCAGCTCGGACGCTGTAGGACCCATGAACACTGAAGCTTTCTTT
TRBJ2-2,TRBV4-1,NA,TRBD1,CASSLTGDNTGELFF,TGCGCCAGCAGCCTGACAGGGGATAACACCGGGGAGCTGTTTTTT
TRBJ2-5,TRBV5-1,NA,NA,CASSYNGPPDETQYF,TGCGCCAGCAGCTATAATGGACCACCGGATGAGACCCAGTACTTC
TRBJ1-2,TRBV7-9,few,TRBD1,CASSLVQGENYGYTF,TGTGCCAGCAGCTTAGTGCAGGGGGAGAACTATGGCTACACCTTC
TRBJ2-5,TRBV29-1,many,NA,CSVERRREETQYF,TGCAGCGTTGAAAGGCGGAGGGAAGAGACCCAGTACTTC
TRBJ2-1,TRBV7-9,few,NA,CASSLRPALYNEQFF,TGTGCCAGCAGCTTAAGACCAGCACTCTACAATGAGCAGTTCTTC
TRBJ2-3,TRBV18,many,NA,CASSPPLVGTDTQYF,TGTGCCAGCTCACCACCGTTGGTCGGCACAGATACGCAGTATTTT
TRBJ1-1,TRBV25-1,many,NA,CASSDRNTEAFF,TGTGCCAGCAGTGATCGGAACACTGAAGCTTTCTTT
TRBJ2-2,TRBV5-1,many,NA,CASSLAGQGGGDTGELFF,TGCGCCAGCAGCTTGGCTGGGCAGGGTGGAGGAGACACCGGGGAGCTGTTTTTT
TRBJ1-5,TRBV7-2,NA,NA,CASAGGGFNQPQHF,TGTGCCAGCGCGGGGGGGGGCTTCAATCAGCCCCAGCATTTT
TRBJ2-3,TRBV14,NA,NA,CDSSQAGSPSTDTQYF,TGTGACAGCAGCCAAGCCGGCAGCCCTAGCACAGATACGCAGTATTTT
TRBJ1-1,TRBV4-1,few,TRBD1,CASKGTANTEAFF,TGCGCTTCCAAGGGGACAGCGAACACTGAAGCTTTCTTT
TRBJ2-3,TRBV15,few,TRBD2,CATSSTTSGSRDTQYF,TGTGCCACCAGCAGTACGACTAGCGGGAGTAGAGATACGCAGTATTTT
TRBJ2-3,TRBV15,many,NA,CATSTNTDTQYF,TGTGCCACCAGCACGAACACAGATACGCAGTATTTT
TRBJ2-3,TRBV7-6,many,TRBD2,CASSTGTSGDTQYF,TGTGCCAGCAGCACCGGGACTAGCGGAGATACGCAGTATTTT
TRBJ2-5,TRBV5-1,many,NA,CASSLTSQETQYF,TGCGCCAGCAGCCTAACAAGCCAAGAGACCCAGTACTTC
TRBJ1-1,TRBV9,NA,NA,CASSVGANTNTEAFF,TGTGCCAGCAGCGTTGGGGCGAATACGAACACTGAAGCTTTCTTT
TRBJ2-3,TRBV13,many,TRBD1,CASSSDRGQDTQYF,TGTGCCAGCAGCTCCGACAGGGGGCAAGATACGCAGTATTTT
TRBJ2-7,TRBV6-5,few,NA,CASSYSSYGTYEQYF,TGTGCCAGCAGTTACTCGAGCTACGGAACCTACGAGCAGTACTTC
TRBJ2-1,TRBV19,NA,TRBD1,CASSIGRGSSSYNEQFF,TGTGCCAGTAGTATAGGCAGGGGGTCAAGCTCCTACAATGAGCAGTTCTTC
TRBJ2-3,TRBV7-6,many,NA,CASSAQGPDTQYF,TGTGCCAGCAGCGCACAGGGCCCAGATACGCAGTATTTT
TRBJ2-1,TRBV30,NA,NA,CAWRVGSVGNEQFF,TGTGCCTGGCGAGTCGGGAGTGTAGGCAATGAGCAGTTCTTC
TRBJ1-6,TRBV20-1,few,NA,CSAGGEKGYNSPLHF,TGCAGTGCTGGAGGAGAAAAGGGCTATAATTCACCCCTCCACTTT
TRBJ2-7,TRBV20-1,many,TRBD2,CSALREEDSYEQYF,TGCAGTGCCCTGCGGGAGGAAGACTCCTACGAGCAGTACTTC
TRBJ1-1,TRBV7-2,NA,NA,CASSLRPQMNTEAFF,TGTGCCAGCAGCTTAAGACCCCAGATGAACACTGAAGCTTTCTTT
TRBJ2-7,TRBV7-9,few,NA,CASSQGLLSSYEQYF,TGTGCCAGCAGCCAGGGACTGCTGAGCTCCTACGAGCAGTACTTC
TRBJ1-6,TRBV19,few,TRBD1,CASSIQGGNSPLHF,TGTGCCAGTAGTATACAAGGGGGCAATTCACCCCTCCACTTT
TRBJ2-3,TRBV5-1,NA,NA,CASSLAGEAQYF,TGCGCCAGCAGCTTGGCGGGCGAAGCGCAGTATTTT
TRBJ2-7,TRBV7-9,many,TRBD1,CASRAGTGLYF,TGTGCCAGCAGGGCCGGGACAGGGTTGTACTTC
TRBJ1-5,TRBV19,NA,NA,CASSWQGTDQPQHF,TGTGCCAGTAGTTGGCAGGGGACGGATCAGCCCCAGCATTTT
TRBJ2-7,TRBV5-1,many,NA,CASSLDTVSYEQYF,TGCGCCAGCAGCTTGGATACGGTCTCCTACGAGCAGTACTTC
TRBJ2-1,TRBV20-1,NA,TRBD2,CSARVWVAGGREQFF,TGCAGTGCTAGAGTCTGGGTAGCGGGAGGTAGGGAGCAGTTCTTC
TRBJ2-7,TRBV6-5,few,NA,CASRGAGSYEQYF,TGTGCCAGCAGGGGGGCAGGGAGCTACGAGCAGTACTTC
TRBJ2-1,TRBV19,NA,TRBD2,CASTISGRAVEQFF,TGTGCCAGTACCATTAGCGGGAGGGCCGTTGAGCAGTTCTTC
TRBJ2-7,TRBV5-1,few,TRBD2,CASSLGFSGNRREQYF,TGCGCCAGCAGCTTGGGGTTCAGCGGGAATAGACGCGAGCAGTACTTC
TRBJ2-3,TRBV14,many,NA,CASSQGPRTDTQYF,TGTGCCAGCAGCCAAGGACCCCGCACAGATACGCAGTATTTT
TRBJ2-1,TRBV6-2/TRBV6-3,few,TRBD2,CASSQTGTSGGAPKWLGQFF,TGTGCCAGCAGTCAGACCGGGACTAGCGGGGGGGCTCCCAAATGGTTGGGGCAGTTCTTC
TRBJ1-1,TRBV6-2/TRBV6-3,many,NA,CASSPGTEAFF,TGTGCCAGCAGTCCGGGGACTGAAGCTTTCTTT
TRBJ1-2,TRBV9,NA,NA,CASGGGPADYGYTF,TGTGCCAGCGGGGGGGGACCCGCGGACTATGGCTACACCTTC
TRBJ2-5,TRBV3-1,few,NA,CASSQDVREETQYF,TGTGCCAGCAGCCAAGATGTGAGGGAAGAGACCCAGTACTTC
TRBJ2-1,TRBV5-1,many,NA,CASSKGSYNEQFF,TGCGCCAGCAGCAAGGGGTCCTACAATGAGCAGTTCTTC
TRBJ2-5,TRBV7-2,many,TRBD2,CASSLAGSGGGYQETQYF,TGTGCCAGCAGCTTAGCAGGGAGCGGGGGGGGCTACCAAGAGACCCAGTACTTC
TRBJ1-4,TRBV12-3/TRBV12-4,NA,NA,CASSLGTRTSEKLFF,TGTGCCAGCAGTTTAGGTACAAGGACGAGTGAAAAACTGTTTTTT
TRBJ1-6,TRBV5-4,few,TRBD1,CASSLPGQSSNSPLHF,TGTGCCAGCAGCTTGCCGGGACAGAGCTCTAATTCACCCCTCCACTTT
TRBJ1-4,TRBV12-3/TRBV12-4,many,NA,CASSVGVEKLFF,TGTGCCAGCAGTGTGGGGGTTGAAAAACTGTTTTTT
TRBJ2-3,TRBV5-4,NA,TRBD1,CASSPGTGVFPDTQYF,TGTGCCAGCAGCCCCGGAACAGGGGTATTCCCAGATACGCAGTATTTT
TRBJ2-6,TRBV9,few,NA,CASSAYGPNSSGANVLTF,TGTGCCAGCAGCGCCTACGGACCCAATAGCTCTGGGGCCAACGTCCTGACTTTC
TRBJ1-6,TRBV12-5,NA,TRBD1,CASGTGGTTYNSPLHF,TGTGCTAGTGGCACAGGGGGTACCACCTATAATTCACCCCTCCACTTT
TRBJ2-3,TRBV15,NA,NA,CATSGVAWSVDTQYF,TGTGCCACCAGCGGAGTAGCCTGGTCGGTGGATACGCAGTATTTT
TRBJ2-7,TRBV5-1,NA,NA,CASSLEVGAYEQYF,TGCGCCAGCAGCTTGGAGGTAGGGGCCTACGAGCAGTACTTC
TRBJ2-6,TRBV6-4,many,NA,CASSEGTGANVLTF,TGTGCCAGCAGTGAGGGGACAGGGGCCAACGTCCTGACTTTC
TRBJ2-5,TRBV5-1,many,TRBD1,CASSLGTGARQETQYF,TGCGCCAGCAGCTTGGGGACAGGGGCCCGTCAAGAGACCCAGTACTTC
TRBJ2-2,TRBV10-3,NA,TRBD1,CAISVQTGMGTGELFF,TGTGCCATCAGTGTTCAGACAGGGATGGGCACCGGGGAGCTGTTTTTT
TRBJ2-6,TRBV20-1,NA,TRBD1,CSARLTGGIDSGANVLTF,TGCAGTGCTAGATTGACAGGGGGAATTGACTCTGGGGCCAACGTCCTGACTTTC
TRBJ1-2,TRBV12-3/TRBV12-4,few,TRBD1,CASRGQGAYGYTF,TGTGCCAGCAGGGGACAGGGGGCCTATGGCTACACCTTC
TRBJ2-3,TRBV11-2,many,TRBD2,CASSLDSGGPTDTQYF,TGTGCCAGCAGCTTAGATAGCGGGGGACCCACAGATACGCAGTATTTT
TRBJ2-1,TRBV5-6,many,NA,CASEGRGAVRNNEQFF,TGTGCCAGCGAGGGCAGGGGAGCGGTTAGGAACAATGAGCAGTTCTTC
TRBJ2-6,TRBV7-9,NA,TRBD1,CASTITGQGLGSGANVLTF,TGTGCCAGCACCATTACCGGACAGGGTTTAGGCTCTGGGGCCAACGTCCTGACTTTC
TRBJ1-2,TRBV14,few,NA,CASSQDDLGERRGYTF,TGTGCCAGCAGCCAAGATGATTTAGGGGAAAGAAGAGGCTACACCTTC